Listed here is a single TCR beta chain. The CDR3 runs to 14 residues. Germline V gene lookup returns CDR1 LNHDA and CDR2 SQIVND (reference sequence). V lost 8 bases, J lost 10 bases, and 21 bases lay in between. These data come from a study of CD8 T cells in Susac syndrome. On the study more broadly: Blood was drawn from patients with Susac syndrome. At that point, they were therapy-naive, on corticosteroids, or on intravenous immunoglobulin alone.

The RNA, roughly 0.5 to 1 ug, was put through reverse transcription using random hexamers. Amplification of TCR beta CDR3 was carried out by immunoSEQ multiplex PCR, which covered 54 Vbeta and 13 Jbeta segments. One entry per CDR3 protein results from TCRdb running MiXCR on the immunoSEQ multiplex PCR reads. The sample yields about 170,000 distinct CDR3 sequences, approximately 95% seen once. Sequencing of TCR beta was undertaken in CD8+ and CD4+ T cells derived from blood. Isolation of CD8+ and CD4+ T cells was performed negatively, whereas enrichment of TEMRA cells was done by FACS. Sequencing was carried out using CD4+ T cells from PBMCs. The rearrangement uses TRBV19 and TRBJ2-1; D gene uncertain. This receptor was identified in a human donor with Susac syndrome. The DNA of the CDR3 is TGTGCCAGTTCGTTGGGTACAAGCCGTGGAGAGCAGTTCTTC. Translating gives CASSLGTSRGEQFF.